This TCR beta chain was sequenced during a study of regulatory T cells in long-lasting Graves disease. Arm-PCR of CDR3 regions with iRepertoire HTBI primers generated TCR beta libraries. TCRdb called the multiplex PCR reads again in MiXCR, with one record for every CDR3 protein. The table lists 350,000 to 450,000 distinct CDR3 sequences, about an eighth of them singletons, with approximately 17% in the top ten. This clonotype was detected ten times or more. This CDR3 is 16 amino acids long. J was trimmed by 0 bases and V by 7 bases; bases with no gene match: 11. Germline V gene sequence: CDR1 MDHEN, CDR2 SYDVKM. Time point reported: newly diagnosed GD, antithyroid drugs for less than 3 months. The TCR library was made from RNA extracted from PBMCs. This sample also appeared in a second study, on T cells in Graves' hyperthyroidism and ophthalmopathy.

The starting material was peripheral blood mononuclear cells (PBMCs), obtained at new diagnosis, from a patient treated with antithyroid drugs. The TCR sequence derives from a woman aged 18-29 years with Graves disease. The J gene is TRBJ2-7, the V gene TRBV28; TRBD2 agrees at 8 bases. The CDR3 here is CASNVAGLPSSYEQYF. CDR3 bases: TGTGCCAGCAACGTAGCGGGACTACCCTCCTCCTACGAGCAGTACTTC.